This T cell receptor beta chain was recorded in a study of blood T cell repertoires in COVID-19. Background on the study: The analysed material was cDNA or gDNA that came from T cells, B-cell-depleted T cells, or PBMCs.

The sample holds a few counts of this clone. The study assigned cohorts using participant-reported clinical history. Before being deemed recovered, Cohort 3 donors had two negative PCRs, clearance, or symptom resolution. Sequenced by immunoSEQ multiplex PCR; TCRdb stores in-frame clones only, minus some. In the table there are under 300,000 clones, around 89% of which are singletons. Trimming removed 8 bases from V and 0 bases from J, with 11 bases in between. Germline V gene sequence: CDR1 SEHNR, CDR2 FQNEAQ (reference sequence). The CDR3 spans 14 residues. This TCR was sampled from a man aged 35-49 years who had recovered from COVID-19. Sequencing used PBMCs or T cells enriched from blood (not recorded which). The chain employs TRBV7-9 and TRBJ1-3; D gene ambiguous. The CDR3 spells CASGVASSGNTIYF. DNA for the CDR3: TGTGCCAGCGGAGTGGCTAGCTCTGGAAACACCATATATTTT.